These 26 T cell receptor beta chains share one sample of origin, sequenced in a study of beta chain features in type 1 diabetes. Isolated RNA was reverse transcribed in full, so expressed TCRB transcripts were sequenced. Profiled with immunoSEQ multiplex PCR; TCRdb holds only in-frame clones, not every one. The table records around 450,000 clones, 10% to 12% of them present only once. Sequencing input: naive CD4+ T cells from blood. The receptors stem from a woman aged 18-29 years in good health.

The gene calls are TRBV18 and TRBJ2-7; weak D call: TRBD2 (5 bases). Per the germline V gene, CDR1 is KGHSH and CDR2 is LQKENI. With 2 bases removed from V and 1 base from J, the gap between germline ends came to 18 bases. The CDR3 covers 17 residues. CDR3 loop: CASSPRAARAASYEQYF. The CDR3 coding sequence is TGTGCCAGCTCACCAAGGGCGGCGCGGGCCGCATCCTACGAGCAGTACTTC.

This clone has a handful of counts. This chain links TRBV7-2 with TRBJ2-5; TRBD1 is a possible D gene (7 bases). The germline CDR1 and CDR2 sequences are SGHTA and FQGNSA. This CDR3 has 14 residues. V lost 4 bases, J lost 5 bases, and 14 bases lay in between. The CDR3 DNA reads as TGTGCCAGCAGCTCCGCGGGACAGTGGGAGACCCAGTACTTC. Translation gives CASSSAGQWETQYF.

CDR3 residues: CASSQRSHLTGISGANVLTF. The CDR3 nucleotides read TGTGCCAGCAGCCAACGGAGTCACTTGACAGGAATCTCTGGGGCCAACGTCCTGACTTTC. The rearrangement uses TRBV14 and TRBJ2-6, with D possibly being TRBD1 (6 bases). The germline gives CDR1 SGHDN, CDR2 FVKESK. Trimming left V 2 bases short and J 0 bases short, with 20 bases between. The CDR3 length is 20 residues.

The chain carries TRBV7-2 and TRBJ2-1; tentative D call: TRBD2 (6 bases). CDR1 is SGHTA and CDR2 is FQGNSA in the germline V gene. V dropped 5 bases and J dropped 6 bases, with 17 bases sitting between them. The CDR3 consists of 15 residues. The CDR3, as DNA: TGTGCCAGCAGCCCGGGCAGGAGGGGAAGCAATGAGCAGTTCTTC. Translated: CASSPGRRGSNEQFF.

This clone was observed a handful of times. This chain uses TRBV11-1 with TRBJ1-1; D is unclear. Trimming shortened V by 4 bases and J by 1 base, and 13 bases separated the two germline ends. This CDR3 spans 15 amino acids. Germline V lookup: CDR1 SGHAT, CDR2 FQDESV (reference sequence). CDR3 protein: CASSSSVDGNTEAFF. CDR3 nucleotide sequence: TGTGCCAGCAGCTCTTCCGTCGACGGGAACACTGAAGCTTTCTTT.

The CDR3 DNA is TGTGCCAGCAGTCCCCGGACAGGGGGCTACAATGAGCAGTTCTTC. Translating gives CASSPRTGGYNEQFF. The chain uses TRBV6-1 and TRBJ2-1; 10 bases fit TRBD1. The CDR3 is made up of 15 amino acids. V lost 5 bases and J lost 3; bases outside the gene matches: 4. The germline V gene has CDR1 MNHNS and CDR2 SASEGT.

The chain is built from TRBV7-6 and TRBJ2-5; possibly TRBD1 for D (5 bases). Germline CDR1 is SGHVS and CDR2 is FNYEAQ. CDR3 length equals 18 residues. Trimming left V 8 bases short and J 9 bases short, with 34 bases between. CDR3 region: CASRPRKEKQVGDKSQYF. In DNA form, the CDR3 reads TGTGCCAGCCGACCCCGGAAGGAAAAACAGGTTGGGGATAAGTCCCAGTACTTC.

This clone was seen only a few times. The chain couples TRBV30 to TRBJ2-3; TRBD2 matches 10 bases. CDR1 and CDR2 from the germline V gene are GTSNPN and SVGIG (reference sequence). The CDR3 spans 13 residues. V shed 2 bases, J shed 5 bases, and the junction held 1 base outside the gene matches. CDR3 loop: CAWSSGREDTQYF. CDR3 sequence (DNA): TGTGCCTGGAGTAGCGGGAGGGAAGATACGCAGTATTTT.

In its sample, this clone was seen a few times. The chain is built from TRBV6-5 and TRBJ2-1; possibly TRBD2 for D (6 bases). The CDR3 spans 14 residues. The germline CDR1 and CDR2 sequences are MNHEY and SVGAGI. The germline V and J ends were trimmed by 6 bases and 4 bases, with 13 bases remaining between them. CDR3 nucleotide sequence: TGTGCCAGCAGCCAGGGACGGGGGTACAATGAGCAGTTCTTC. It translates to CASSQGRGYNEQFF.

This clone showed up just a few times. The genes are TRBV30 and TRBJ2-7; 14 bases match TRBD2. The CDR3 has 14 amino acids. Germline CDR1 and CDR2: GTSNPN and SVGIG (reference sequence). V gave up 3 bases and J gave up 5 bases; unmatched junction bases: 3. CDR3 nucleotide sequence: TGTGCCTGGAGGGGGACTAGCGGGAGCGACGAGCAGTACTTC. It specifies CAWRGTSGSDEQYF.

Comments on this clone: Mismatch with germline at one junction end may stem from a read error. The rearrangement joins TRBV14 to TRBJ1-1, with unresolved D. The V gene's germline CDR1 is SGHDN and CDR2 FVKESK. This CDR3 has 13 amino acids. The CDR3 DNA is TGTGCCATCAGCCTAAACCTGAACACTGAAGCTTTCTTT. Translating gives CAISLNLNTEAFF.

J is TRBJ1-5 and V is TRBV12-5, with D unclear. The germline CDR1 and CDR2 sequences are LGHNT and FRNRAP. The CDR3 is 15 residues long. V lost 6 bases to trimming and J lost 0 bases, with 12 bases between them. The CDR3 DNA reads TGTGCTAGTGGGGCCTTCGGGGTTAGCAATCAGCCCCAGCATTTT. Residues: CASGAFGVSNQPQHF.

V usage is TRBV5-1 and J usage is TRBJ1-3; no firm D call. CDR3 size: 13 residues. V gave up 6 bases and J gave up 1 base, with 8 bases separating them. CDR1 and CDR2 (germline): SGHRS, YFSETQ. The chain's CDR3 is CASTEQSGNTIYF. DNA for the CDR3: TGCGCCAGCACCGAACAATCTGGAAACACCATATATTTT.

The chain has TRBV11-3 and TRBJ2-3; D gene uncertain. Germline CDR1 is SGHNT and CDR2 is YENEEA. The CDR3 has 14 residues. V was pared by 5 bases and J by 4 bases, with 13 bases between. CDR3 DNA sequence: TGTGCCAGCAGCCTGATCGGGCGCCCAGATACGCAGTATTTT. This encodes CASSLIGRPDTQYF.

The genes are TRBV30 and TRBJ2-7, with D maybe TRBD1 (5 bases). The germline V gene has CDR1 GTSNPN and CDR2 SVGIG (reference sequence). The ends were cut back, 4 bases at V and 0 bases at J, with 10 bases in the middle. CDR3 size: 13 residues. The CDR3 DNA sequence: TGTGCCTGGAACCAGGGCCTCTCCTACGAGCAGTACTTC. This translates into CAWNQGLSYEQYF.

Here the CDR3 DNA reads TGTGCCAGCAGCTTAGCCAGCCAGGGGTGGCAGTTCTTC. Amino acids: CASSLASQGWQFF. This chain uses TRBV7-9 with TRBJ2-1, with TRBD1 as a possible D gene (6 bases). Trimming cost V 0 bases and J 12 bases, with 12 bases left between them. Germline assignment: CDR1 SEHNR and CDR2 FQNEAQ (reference sequence). The CDR3 contains 13 residues.

The chain employs TRBV5-4 and TRBJ2-3; 8 bases are a match to TRBD2. CDR1 is SGHNT and CDR2 is YYREEE in the germline V gene (reference sequence). The CDR3 covers 15 residues. The V segment lost 4 bases and the J segment 4 bases; nucleotides outside the gene matches: 8. In DNA, the CDR3 is TGTGCCAGCAGCCCGGGAGGGGGGGCTTCAGATACGCAGTATTTT. Translated: CASSPGGGASDTQYF.

This chain uses TRBV7-2 with TRBJ2-7; D may match TRBD1 or TRBD2 (5 bases each). CDR3 length: 13 residues. V was clipped by 3 bases and J by 3 bases, with 9 bases between them. Germline V gene sequence: CDR1 SGHTA, CDR2 FQGNSA. This CDR3 is CASSLGPNYEQYF. CDR3 DNA: TGTGCCAGCAGCTTGGGACCAAACTACGAGCAGTACTTC.

This clone occurred a few times. V is TRBV11-2 and J is TRBJ2-7, with D unresolved. The CDR3 extends over 12 amino acids. Germline V gene data show CDR1 as SGHAT and CDR2 as FQNNGV. V was pared by 2 bases and J by 3 bases, with 5 bases between. This chain's CDR3 is CASSLLGYEQYV. The CDR3 DNA is TGTGCCAGCAGCTTATTGGGCTACGAGCAGTACGTC.

This clone was seen only a few times. This chain uses TRBV15 with TRBJ2-2, with D possibly being TRBD1 (6 bases). Trimming took 8 bases from V and 7 from J, leaving 17 bases between them. The germline V gene has CDR1 LNHNV and CDR2 YYDKDF (reference sequence). This CDR3 spans 14 amino acids. The CDR3 nucleotides are TGTGCCACCGCCGGGACACCAGCGGTCGGGGAGCTGTTTTTT. Translation gives CATAGTPAVGELFF. Drawing the rest from reference TRBV15 and TRBJ2-2, the complete variable domain is DAMVIQNPRYQVTQFGKPVTLSCSQTLNHNVMYWYQQKSSQAPKLLFHYYDKDFNNEADTPDNFQSRRPNTSFCFLDIRSPGLGDTAMYLCATAGTPAVGELFFGEGSRLTVL.

This clone has more than one count but fewer than ten. The chain joins TRBV5-6 to TRBJ2-7, with D possibly being TRBD1 (6 bases). The V gene lost 2 bases and the J gene lost 8 bases, with 11 bases spanning the gap. Germline V gives CDR1 SGHDT, CDR2 YYEEEE. The CDR3 extends over 12 amino acids. CDR3 sequence reads: CASSLVQGKQYF. CDR3 coding DNA: TGTGCCAGCAGCTTAGTCCAGGGGAAGCAGTACTTC.

The genes are TRBV6-6 and TRBJ2-5, with 7 bases that match TRBD2. This CDR3 is 14 amino acids long. Germline V gene lookup returns CDR1 MNHNY and CDR2 SVGAGI (reference sequence). Trimming at V came to 7 bases and at J to 2 bases, leaving 7 bases not matched to a gene. CDR3 nucleotides: TGTGCCAGCACCCACTCGGGGGGACAAGAGACCCAGTACTTC. Amino acids: CASTHSGGQETQYF.

This clone occurred a few times. V usage is TRBV7-9 and J usage is TRBJ2-1; D is uncertain. The CDR3 spans 14 residues. Germline V gene sequence: CDR1 SEHNR, CDR2 FQNEAQ (reference sequence). Trimming removed 5 bases at V and 4 bases at J, with 12 bases between. The CDR3 DNA sequence: TGTGCCAGCAGCGTTGCGCTGGAATACAATGAGCAGTTCTTC. Translating it yields CASSVALEYNEQFF.

The J gene is TRBJ2-5, the V gene TRBV9; perhaps TRBD1 as D (6 bases). The J call may not be correct, given that the DNA end is closer to TRBJ2-7. The CDR3 totals 15 residues. Germline V gene sequence: CDR1 SGDLS, CDR2 YYNGEE. The CDR3 region is CASSVSVGGSYEQYF. As DNA, the CDR3 is TGTGCCAGCAGCGTAAGTGTTGGGGGCTCTTACGAGCAGTACTTC.

This clone was observed a few times. The rearrangement links TRBV5-6 to TRBJ1-1; TRBD1 matches 10 bases. The CDR3 totals 14 residues. The germline gives CDR1 SGHDT, CDR2 YYEEEE. With 4 bases clipped from V and 4 bases from J, the junction kept 4 bases outside the gene matches. CDR3 in amino acids: CASSRDRGPTEAFF. CDR3 nucleotide sequence: TGTGCCAGCAGCCGGGACAGGGGTCCCACTGAAGCTTTCTTT.

This clone was found a few times. The chain carries TRBV14 and TRBJ2-2; possible D gene TRBD2, 6 bases. The CDR3 runs to 16 residues. The germline V gene encodes CDR1 SGHDN and CDR2 FVKESK. Between the trimmed V and J ends, which lost 3 bases and 4 bases, there was a span of 15 bases. Here the CDR3 reads CASSQRRGVRTGELFF. CDR3 in DNA: TGTGCCAGCAGCCAGAGGAGGGGCGTTCGCACCGGGGAGCTGTTTTTT. The whole variable domain, remainder taken from reference TRBV14 and TRBJ2-2, is EAGVTQFPSHSVIEKGQTVTLRCDPISGHDNLYWYRRVMGKEIKFLLHFVKESKQDESGMPNNRFLAERTGGTYSTLKVQPAELEDSGVYFCASSQRRGVRTGELFFGEGSRLTVL.